What follows are 29 T cell receptor beta chains derived from one specimen sequenced in a study of cytomegalovirus exposure and HLA in healthy donors. Vbeta (60) and Jbeta (13) primers were used in the PCR. The assay was immunoSEQ multiplex PCR, and TCRdb's table has in-frame clones only and misses some. The sample has approximately 92,000 clones, 60% to 80% seen once. Sequenced sample: PBMCs. The receptors derive from a man aged 55-75 years in good health and CMV-seronegative.

This chain uses TRBV7-2 with TRBJ2-7; D is possibly TRBD2 (5 bases). V was pared by 5 bases and J by 1 base, with 12 bases between. Germline assignment: CDR1 SGHTA and CDR2 FQGNSA. The CDR3 has 14 amino acids. As DNA, the CDR3 is TGTGCCAGCAGCCAGGAGGAGCAGTCCTACGAGCAGTACTTC. It codes for CASSQEEQSYEQYF.

CDR3 sequence: CASSSYYEQYF. The CDR3 nucleotides are TGTGCCAGCAGCTCCTACTACGAGCAGTACTTC. The chain recombines TRBV7-2 with TRBJ2-7, with D unclear. CDR3 length equals 11 residues. Trimming stripped 4 bases from V and 3 bases from J, with 4 bases between. Per germline, CDR1 SGHTA and CDR2 FQGNSA.

V gene TRBV6-5 combines with J gene TRBJ1-2; TRBD1 matches 11 bases. V lost 5 bases to trimming and J lost 3 bases; unmatched junction nucleotides: 5. The CDR3 runs 15 residues. The germline CDR1 and CDR2 sequences are MNHEY and SVGAGI. The CDR3 is CASSPDRGLDYGYTF. The CDR3 DNA is TGTGCCAGCAGTCCGGACAGGGGGCTGGACTATGGCTACACCTTC.

The J gene is TRBJ2-7, the V gene TRBV15, with a weak D call TRBD2 (6 bases). This CDR3 region has 13 residues. Trimming pared 0 bases from V and 6 bases from J, leaving 9 bases between. The germline CDR1 and CDR2 sequences are LNHNV and YYDKDF (reference sequence). DNA of the CDR3: TGTGCCACCAGCAGAGATTTGGGGGGCGAGCAGTACTTC. Protein: CATSRDLGGEQYF.

The V and J genes are TRBV30 and TRBJ1-5; D is uncertain. The germline V gene encodes CDR1 GTSNPN and CDR2 SVGIG (reference sequence). This CDR3 is 14 amino acids long. CDR3 sequence reads: CAARGYESNQPQHF. For the CDR3, the DNA is TGTGCAGCGCGAGGGTACGAGAGCAATCAGCCCCAGCATTTT. Together with reference TRBV30 and TRBJ1-5, the CDR3 gives the full variable domain: SQTIHQWPATLVQPVGSPLSLECTVEGTSNPNLYWYRQAAGRGLQLLFYSVGIGQISSEVPQNLSASRPQDRQFILSSKKLLLSDSGFYLCAARGYESNQPQHFGDGTRLSIL.

This clone was picked up one time. This rearrangement joins TRBV29-1 to TRBJ2-5; 11 nucleotides match TRBD1. The CDR3 covers 15 residues. CDR1 and CDR2 from the germline V gene are SQVTM and ANQGSEA. With 7 bases clipped from V and 1 base from J, the junction kept 8 bases outside the gene matches. In DNA form, the CDR3 reads TGCAGCGCGCAGAGGACAGGGGGCTCCCAAGAGACCCAGTACTTC. This translates into CSAQRTGGSQETQYF.

This clone has more than one count but fewer than ten. The same CDR3 is also encoded by other DNA sequences in this sample. This rearrangement joins TRBV5-4 to TRBJ2-3; 10 positions agree with TRBD2. In germline, CDR1 is SGHNT, CDR2 YYREEE (reference sequence). The CDR3 is 15 amino acids. The trim removed 2 bases at V and 1 base at J, leaving 1 base unmatched. The CDR3 bases are TGTGCCAGCAGCTTAGGACTAGCGGGCACAGATACGCAGTATTTT. Its translation: CASSLGLAGTDTQYF.

This rearrangement joins TRBV7-2 to TRBJ2-3; D not certain. V dropped 2 bases and J dropped 5 bases, with 5 bases sitting between them. Germline assignment: CDR1 SGHTA and CDR2 FQGNSA. The CDR3 is 12 residues long. In nucleotides, the CDR3 is TGTGCCAGCAGCTTACTTAAAGATACGCAGTATTTT. It specifies CASSLLKDTQYF.

This clone was observed a handful of times. This chain uses TRBV5-4 with TRBJ2-1, with a weak D call TRBD2 (6 bases). The V end lost 0 bases, the J end lost 5 bases, and 9 bases lay between the germline ends. Germline CDR1 reads SGHNT; CDR2 reads YYREEE (reference sequence). This CDR3 contains 14 residues. CDR3 in amino acids: CASSLASDDNEQFF. In DNA, the CDR3 is TGTGCCAGCAGCTTGGCTAGCGACGACAATGAGCAGTTCTTC. The whole variable domain, filled in from reference TRBV5-4 and TRBJ2-1, reads ETGVTQSPTHLIKTRGQQVTLRCSSQSGHNTVSWYQQALGQGPQFIFQYYREEENGRGNFPPRFSGLQFPNYSSELNVNALELDDSALYLCASSLASDDNEQFFGPGTRLTVL.

V and J are TRBV19 and TRBJ1-2; 10 nucleotides agree with TRBD1. CDR1 is LNHDA, CDR2 SQIVND, per germline (reference sequence). This CDR3 has 14 amino acids. The V segment lost 10 bases and the J segment 3 bases; nucleotides outside the gene matches: 8. This CDR3 is CATRTGGIYYGYTF. The CDR3 bases are TGTGCCACCCGGACAGGGGGGATATACTATGGCTACACCTTC.

V usage is TRBV12-1 and J usage is TRBJ1-5; the D call of TRBD1 is as the table states it, not checked on the DNA. TRBV12-1 is listed as a pseudogene. The CDR3 sequence is 17 residues long. CDR3 DNA: TGTGCCAGCAGCTTTGCGAGATTAGGACAGACCAATCAGCCCCAGCATTTT. This codes for CASSFARLGQTNQPQHF.

The chain employs TRBV29-1 and TRBJ1-1; the match to TRBD1 covers 7 bases. Germline values: CDR1 SQVTM, CDR2 ANQGSEA. V dropped 7 bases and J dropped 6; count of bases not matched to a gene: 8. This CDR3 region has 12 residues. The CDR3 region is CSGSTGVSEAFF. In nucleotides, the CDR3 is TGCAGCGGATCAACAGGGGTCTCTGAAGCTTTCTTT.

The CDR3 nucleotides read TGTGCCAGCAGCCCCCAAGACAGGGATCAGCCCCAGCATTTT. Residues: CASSPQDRDQPQHF. The chain links TRBV7-9 to TRBJ1-5, with TRBD1 matching 7 bases. Trimming took 5 bases from V and 5 from J; bases not matched to a gene: 6. The CDR3 length is 14 residues. Germline CDR1 reads SEHNR; CDR2 reads FQNEAQ (reference sequence).

V usage is TRBV5-5 and J usage is TRBJ1-5; 7 bases are a match to TRBD1. CDR1 and CDR2 from the germline V gene are SGHKS and YYEKEE (reference sequence). The CDR3 runs to 14 residues. The ends lost 4 bases at V and 3 bases at J; junction bases unmatched: 4. CDR3 loop: CASSRDSSNQPQHF. In nucleotides, the CDR3 is TGTGCCAGCAGCCGGGACAGTTCCAATCAGCCCCAGCATTTT.

This chain joins TRBV6-1 and TRBJ2-3; 10 nucleotides line up with TRBD2. The ends lost 4 bases at V and 1 base at J; junction bases unmatched: 11. Germline loops: CDR1 MNHNS, CDR2 SASEGT. The length of the CDR3 is 18 residues. The CDR3 DNA follows: TGTGCCAGCAGTGGGGTCAGCGGGAGGGGGATGGGCACAGATACGCAGTATTTT. Protein: CASSGVSGRGMGTDTQYF.

The V gene is TRBV5-4, the J gene TRBJ1-3; no firm D call. The CDR3 consists of 14 residues. Trimming left V 2 bases short and J 0 bases short, with 6 bases between. Germline V gives CDR1 SGHNT, CDR2 YYREEE (reference sequence). CDR3 nucleotide sequence: TGTGCCAGCAGCTTCAGTAACTCTGGAAACACCATATATTTT. This gives the protein CASSFSNSGNTIYF.

V is TRBV19 and J is TRBJ2-6; perhaps TRBD2 as D (6 bases). The V gene lost 3 bases and the J gene lost 1 base, with 16 bases spanning the gap. Germline V gene data show CDR1 as LNHDA and CDR2 as SQIVND (reference sequence). The CDR3 totals 18 residues. CDR3 sequence reads: CASSISDGGGSGANVLTF. Written as DNA, the CDR3 is TGTGCCAGTAGTATTTCAGACGGTGGAGGGTCTGGGGCCAACGTCCTGACTTTC.

J is TRBJ2-7 and V is TRBV10-3; D is unclear. V was pared by 0 bases and J by 9 bases, with 15 bases between. The length of the CDR3 is 14 residues. The V gene's germline CDR1 is ENHRY and CDR2 SYGVKD. The CDR3 nucleotides read TGTGCCATCAGTGAGTCCCCCTCCAGCGAGGTGCAGTACTTC. Residues: CAISESPSSEVQYF.

As concerns this clone: This CDR3 is also generated by other DNA sequences in the sample. The chain carries TRBV6-5 and TRBJ2-3; 8 nucleotides line up with TRBD2. CDR3 length: 13 residues. CDR1 and CDR2 from the germline V gene are MNHEY and SVGAGI. The ends lost 6 bases at V and 1 base at J; junction bases unmatched: 0. CDR3 residues: CASRGLGTDTQYF. The CDR3 DNA follows: TGTGCCAGCAGGGGACTAGGCACAGATACGCAGTATTTT.

A few counts support this clone. This sample also contains other DNA sequences that code for the same CDR3. The V call is TRBV25-1, the J call TRBJ2-5; maybe TRBD1 (6 bases). With 5 bases removed from V and 1 base from J, the gap between germline ends came to 11 bases. The CDR3 consists of 14 residues. In germline, CDR1 is MGHDK, CDR2 SYGVNS. CDR3 in amino acids: CASSTGQVQETQYF. For the CDR3, the DNA is TGTGCCAGCAGTACAGGGCAGGTCCAAGAGACCCAGTACTTC.

This chain links TRBV5-4 with TRBJ2-3, with 8 bases matching TRBD1. The germline V gene encodes CDR1 SGHNT and CDR2 YYREEE (reference sequence). The CDR3 contains 14 residues. V was clipped by 5 bases and J by 6 bases; unmatched bases: 8. The CDR3 here is CASRIQGVGDTQYF. The CDR3 nucleotides are TGTGCCAGCAGAATACAGGGGGTAGGTGATACGCAGTATTTT. The full variable domain, its missing parts supplied by reference TRBV5-4 and TRBJ2-3, is ETGVTQSPTHLIKTRGQQVTLRCSSQSGHNTVSWYQQALGQGPQFIFQYYREEENGRGNFPPRFSGLQFPNYSSELNVNALELDDSALYLCASRIQGVGDTQYFGPGTRLTVL.

This clone was seen only a few times. CDR3 in amino acids: CASSNSGGSHLQETQYF. The CDR3 nucleotides are TGTGCCAGCAGCAATTCTGGCGGGTCCCACCTCCAAGAGACCCAGTACTTC. The V and J genes are TRBV21-1 and TRBJ2-5; TRBD2, as called in the table, went unchecked against the DNA. TRBV21-1 counts as a pseudogene. This CDR3 contains 17 residues.

The chain recombines TRBV30 with TRBJ1-4, with 11 bases fitting TRBD1. The J segment lost 8 bases and the V segment lost 5 bases, leaving 7 bases of the junction unmatched. CDR1 GTSNPN and CDR2 SVGIG come from the germline V gene (reference sequence). The CDR3 totals 14 residues. The CDR3 nucleotides are TGTGCCTGGTCGGACAGGGGGCATGGGGAAAAACTGTTTTTT. This sequence encodes CAWSDRGHGEKLFF.

This clone was counted once. One junction end disagrees with the germline gene, perhaps due to a read error. The chain links TRBV29-1 to TRBJ1-2; TRBD1 agrees at 10 bases. The length of the CDR3 is 18 residues. Germline V lookup: CDR1 SQVTM, CDR2 ANQGSEA. CDR3 in amino acids: CSVETPKGQGTGRYGYPF. CDR3 DNA sequence: TGCAGCGTTGAAACCCCCAAGGGACAGGGGACGGGTAGATATGGCTACCCCTTC.

This rearrangement joins TRBV5-6 to TRBJ1-2; D is possibly TRBD1 (6 bases). The ends were cut back, 4 bases at V and 0 bases at J, with 10 bases in the middle. Germline V CDR1 and CDR2: SGHDT, YYEEEE. The CDR3 loop spans 14 amino acids. The CDR3 DNA reads TGTGCCAGCAGCCGATGGACAGCTAACTATGGCTACACCTTC. It encodes CASSRWTANYGYTF.

V is TRBV15 and J is TRBJ2-3; 7 nucleotides match TRBD1. The ends lost 3 bases at V and 2 bases at J; junction bases unmatched: 5. CDR3 size: 15 residues. The germline V gene has CDR1 LNHNV and CDR2 YYDKDF (reference sequence). The DNA of the CDR3 is TGTGCCACCAGCAGTGGACAGGCCAACACAGATACGCAGTATTTT. Its translation: CATSSGQANTDTQYF.

This clone was counted only a few times. The chain couples TRBV11-2 to TRBJ1-2; the D is unclear. V dropped 0 bases and J dropped 8 bases, with 13 bases sitting between them. This CDR3 is 14 amino acids long. CDR1 is SGHAT, CDR2 FQNNGV, per germline. The DNA of the CDR3 is TGTGCCAGCAGCTTAGACATCAGGTCCGAGGGCTACACCTTC. Its translation: CASSLDIRSEGYTF. The full variable domain, completed using reference TRBV11-2 and TRBJ1-2, is EAGVAQSPRYKIIEKRQSVAFWCNPISGHATLYWYQQILGQGPKLLIQFQNNGVVDDSQLPKDRFSAERLKGVDSTLKIQPAKLEDSAVYLCASSLDIRSEGYTFGSGTRLTVV.

This clone has more than one count but fewer than ten. The chain joins TRBV4-3 to TRBJ1-5; D may be TRBD1 (6 bases). The CDR3 spans 17 residues. Germline loops: CDR1 LGHNA, CDR2 YSLEER. Trimming pared 0 bases from V and 0 bases from J, leaving 12 bases between. CDR3 bases: TGCGCCAGCAGCCAAGATAGGGGGATTTATAGCAATCAGCCCCAGCATTTT. This sequence encodes CASSQDRGIYSNQPQHF.

This chain uses TRBV6-1 with TRBJ2-5, with D possibly being TRBD1 (5 bases). CDR1 and CDR2 from the germline V gene are MNHNS and SASEGT. CDR3 length: 14 amino acids. The V end lost 4 bases, the J end lost 3 bases, and 12 bases lay between the germline ends. This CDR3 is CASSVSQGKETQYF. CDR3 bases: TGTGCCAGCAGTGTTAGCCAGGGAAAAGAGACCCAGTACTTC.